Each of the 3 T cell receptor beta chains below was sequenced from the same sample in a study of molecular identifiers for immune sequencing clone quantification. MiXCR was run by TCRdb on the PCR reads, yielding one entry per CDR3 protein. The sample lists a few hundred thousand distinct CDR3 sequences, approximately 25% occurring once. The sequenced material came from naive CD8+ T cells from blood, with Jurkat cell RNA spiked in. Stated subset: FACS-sorted CD8+CD4-CCR7+CD45RA+ naive T cells. The origin of the receptors is a human donor in good health. Some libraries in this study had Jurkat cell RNA spiked in.

Notes on this clonotype: The germline gene is not matched at one end of the junction; a read error may be the cause. The chain uses TRBV5-6 and TRBJ1-1, with D uncertain. Looked up from germline, CDR1 is SGHDT and CDR2 is YYEEEE. This CDR3 is built from 14 residues. This CDR3 reads CASSPNGGETGAFF. The DNA of the CDR3 is TGTGCCAGCAGCCCAAACGGTGGGGAGACTGGAGCTTTCTTT. Based on the CDR3 plus reference TRBV5-6 and TRBJ1-1, the full variable domain is DAGVTQSPTHLIKTRGQQVTLRCSPKSGHDTVSWYQQALGQGPQFIFQYYEEEERQRGNFPDRFSGHQFPNYSSELNVNALLLGDSALYLCASSPNGGETGAFFGQGTRLTVV.

Many counts were recorded for this clonotype. This chain joins TRBV28 and TRBJ2-7; D is undetermined. Germline V lookup: CDR1 MDHEN, CDR2 SYDVKM. The CDR3 is 13 residues long. Deletions cut 3 bases from V and 0 bases from J, with 6 bases between. In DNA form, the CDR3 reads TGTGCCAGCAGTTTTGCCCCCTCCTACGAGCAGTACTTC. Translation: CASSFAPSYEQYF.

For this clonotype: Just one base apart from a much larger clone, this may be a read error. The chain recombines TRBV6-2 or TRBV6-3 with TRBJ2-7; D call uncertain. CDR3 length equals 14 residues. The germline V gene encodes CDR1 MNHEY and CDR2 SVGEGT. CDR3 region: CACSYFVGSDEQYF. For the CDR3, the DNA is TGTGCCTGCAGTTACTTCGTGGGGTCGGACGAGCAGTACTTC.